What follows is one T cell receptor (beta chain) and its context. This sample was taken from a study of shared clonotypes between healthy human individuals. This table comes from immunoSEQ multiplex PCR, and its TCRdb copy is limited to in-frame clones, with some not included. Counted here are 600,000 to 800,000 clones, over 55% occurring once; the ten biggest clones make up less than 2%. This clonotype was sampled from a woman in her thirties in good health. Specimen: memory CD4+ T cells sorted from blood. Subset reported: CD45RA-negative fraction.

The CDR3 DNA reads as TGTGCCAGCCGTGGGGATGAAGAGACCCAGTACTTC. Amino acid sequence: CASRGDEETQYF. The chain recombines TRBV2 with TRBJ2-5; unclear D gene. The CDR3 spans 12 residues. Germline CDR1 and CDR2: SNHLY and FYNNEI. Trimming removed 8 bases at V and 3 bases at J, with 10 bases between.